The rows below give T cell receptor beta chains drawn from one sample of a study of shared clonotypes between healthy human individuals. The assay was immunoSEQ multiplex PCR, and TCRdb's table has in-frame clones only and misses some. The sample gives 650,000 to 750,000 clones, around 72% of which show up once; about 1.8% is in the top ten. Sample: memory CD4+ T cells sorted from blood. All receptors derive from a woman aged 25-40 years in good health. The CDR3 runs from the conserved cysteine through the conserved F or W. D genes are given only for firm matches. Expanded clones get a size class; other rows say once, few or many, or leave the size out.

size,V,D,J,CDR3,DNA
-,TRBV23-1,TRBD2,TRBJ2-1,CASTSLAGNRDFYNEQFF,TGCGCCAGCACGTCACTAGCGGGGAACCGGGACTTCTACAATGAGCAGTTCTTC
-,TRBV7-3,-,TRBJ2-3,CASSLDRIGTDTQYF,TGTGCCAGCAGCTTAGATCGGATAGGCACAGATACGCAGTATTTT
-,TRBV4-2,TRBD2,TRBJ2-5,CASSQDTPQWLGGEQYF,TGTGCCAGCAGCCAAGATACCCCACAGTGGCTTGGGGGGGAGCAGTACTTC
-,TRBV5-4,-,TRBJ2-5,CASSLEAEETQYF,TGTGCCAGCAGCTTGGAAGCTGAGGAGACCCAGTACTTC
few,TRBV5-1,-,TRBJ2-5,CASSPGAGQETQYF,TGCGCCAGCAGCCCTGGGGCGGGGCAAGAGACCCAGTACTTC
-,TRBV7-9,TRBD2,TRBJ2-5,CASSLGDYSRYF,TGTGCCAGCAGCTTAGGGGACTACTCCCGGTACTTC
-,TRBV7-9,TRBD2,TRBJ2-3,CASSPPGGASTDTQYF,TGTGCCAGCAGCCCGCCGGGGGGGGCGAGCACAGATACGCAGTATTTT
-,TRBV19,-,TRBJ1-2,CASSIGRNYGYTF,TGTGCCAGTAGTATTGGACGGAACTATGGCTACACCTTC
-,TRBV10-3,-,TRBJ2-2,CAISEARSNTGELFF,TGTGCCATCAGTGAAGCCAGATCGAACACCGGGGAGCTGTTTTTT
few,TRBV7-2,-,TRBJ1-1,CASSLQGRRTEAFF,TGTGCCAGCAGTCTACAGGGAAGGCGGACTGAAGCTTTCTTT
few,TRBV7-9,-,TRBJ2-7,CASSFGAAEANEQYF,TGTGCCAGCAGCTTCGGGGCTGCGGAGGCCAACGAGCAGTACTTC
-,TRBV30,-,TRBJ1-1,CAWGHLNTEAFF,TGTGCCTGGGGACACTTGAACACTGAAGCTTTCTTT
-,TRBV6-6,TRBD1,TRBJ1-2,CASSSGGSLSYGYTF,TGTGCCAGCAGTTCAGGGGGATCCTTAAGCTATGGCTACACCTTC
-,TRBV6-4,-,TRBJ2-5,CASSREFQETQYF,TGTGCCAGCAGCAGGGAATTCCAAGAGACCCAGTACTTC
-,TRBV6-6,-,TRBJ2-7,CASSYSDGPYEQYF,TGTGCCAGCAGTTACTCGGACGGGCCCTACGAGCAGTACTTC
-,TRBV4-2,-,TRBJ1-4,CASSHVINEKLFF,TGTGCCAGCAGCCATGTCATTAATGAAAAACTGTTTTTT
-,TRBV11-2,-,TRBJ2-7,CASSLDEGFHEQYF,TGTGCCAGCAGCTTAGATGAGGGTTTCCACGAGCAGTACTTC